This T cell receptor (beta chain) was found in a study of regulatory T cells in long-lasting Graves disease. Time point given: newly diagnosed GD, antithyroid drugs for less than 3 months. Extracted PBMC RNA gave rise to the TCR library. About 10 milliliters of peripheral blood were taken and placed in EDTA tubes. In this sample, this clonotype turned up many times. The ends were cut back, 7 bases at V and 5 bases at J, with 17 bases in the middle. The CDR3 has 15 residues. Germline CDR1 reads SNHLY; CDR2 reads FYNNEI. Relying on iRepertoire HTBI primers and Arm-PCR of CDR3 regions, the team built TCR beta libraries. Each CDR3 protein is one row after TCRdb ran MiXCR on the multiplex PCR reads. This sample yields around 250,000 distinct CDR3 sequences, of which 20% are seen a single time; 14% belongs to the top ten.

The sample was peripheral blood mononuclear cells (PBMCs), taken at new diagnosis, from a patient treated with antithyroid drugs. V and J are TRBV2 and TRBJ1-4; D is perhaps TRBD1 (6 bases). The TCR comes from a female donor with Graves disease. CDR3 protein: CASTQSGTPNEKLFF. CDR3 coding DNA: TGTGCCAGCACCCAGTCCGGGACACCCAATGAAAAACTGTTTTTT.